The 21 T cell receptor beta chains in this list originate from one sample, sequenced in a study of blood T cell repertoires in COVID-19. Measured with immunoSEQ multiplex PCR; TCRdb has only the in-frame clones, and not every one. The profile covers some 390,000 clones, with around 87% appearing a single time and about 2% taken by the ten largest. Sequencing was performed on peripheral blood. Receptors were obtained from a woman aged 60-75 years with COVID-19, enrolled during active disease.

The rearrangement joins TRBV11-3 to TRBJ2-5; tentatively, D is TRBD2 (5 bases). Germline CDR1 is SGHNT and CDR2 is YENEEA. The CDR3 sequence is 13 residues long. Deletions cut 5 bases from V and 5 bases from J, with 12 bases between. In nucleotides, the CDR3 is TGTGCCAGCAGCCCCGGGGTATTCGAGACCCAGTACTTC. Protein product: CASSPGVFETQYF.

The chain employs TRBV7-3 and TRBJ2-3, with TRBD1 matching 10 bases. Germline CDR1 is SGHTA and CDR2 is FQGTGA. J lost 3 bases, V lost 2 bases, and 8 bases had no gene match. The CDR3 has 17 residues. The CDR3 nucleotides are TGTGCCAGCAGCTTACGGGGACAGGGGTTGTGGACAGATACGCAGTATTTT. This translates into CASSLRGQGLWTDTQYF.

CDR3 sequence (DNA): TGTGCCACCACAGCGGGGGATACCTGGGGGGAGCTGTTTTTT. Its translation is CATTAGDTWGELFF. The chain combines TRBV6-5 with TRBJ2-2; 8 nucleotides line up with TRBD2. This CDR3 has 14 amino acids. J gave up 8 bases and V 10 bases, and 12 bases lay outside the gene matches. Germline assignment: CDR1 MNHEY and CDR2 SVGAGI.

The rearrangement links TRBV9 to TRBJ1-3, with 10 bases fitting TRBD1. Germline CDR1 reads SGDLS; CDR2 reads YYNGEE. After removal of 0 bases from V and 2 bases from J, the junction contained 2 bases not matched to a gene. The CDR3 loop spans 16 amino acids. The CDR3 DNA is TGTGCCAGCAGCGTAGGTGGGACAGGGGCTGGAAACACCATATATTTT. It encodes CASSVGGTGAGNTIYF. Drawing the rest from reference TRBV9 and TRBJ1-3, the complete variable domain is DSGVTQTPKHLITATGQRVTLRCSPRSGDLSVYWYQQSLDQGLQFLIQYYNGEERAKGNILERFSAQQFPDLHSELNLSSLELGDSALYFCASSVGGTGAGNTIYFGEGSWLTVV.

The CDR3 sequence is CASSDGGGSGELFF. DNA of the CDR3: TGTGCCAGCAGTGACGGTGGCGGGAGCGGGGAGCTGTTTTTT. The chain is built from TRBV2 and TRBJ2-2; 7 nucleotides match TRBD2. Losses at the gene ends were 3 bases for V and 7 bases for J; bases not matched to a gene: 5. CDR1 is SNHLY and CDR2 is FYNNEI in the germline V gene. This CDR3 region has 14 residues.

The chain has TRBV7-9 and TRBJ2-7; 8 nucleotides line up with TRBD1. Per germline, CDR1 SEHNR and CDR2 FQNEAQ (reference sequence). The CDR3 runs to 14 residues. V lost 5 bases and J lost 11; bases outside the gene matches: 14. DNA for the CDR3: TGTGCCAGCAGCCCATCGGGACAGGTGGGAGTTAAGTACTTC. It translates to CASSPSGQVGVKYF.

V is TRBV2 and J is TRBJ1-2; TRBD1 matches at 8 bases. The CDR3 runs 14 residues. Germline CDR1 reads SNHLY; CDR2 reads FYNNEI. V was clipped by 6 bases and J by 8 bases; unmatched bases: 11. CDR3 sequence (DNA): TGTGCCAGCAGCGGGACAGGATTGGTAGTAGGCTACACCTTC. Amino acids: CASSGTGLVVGYTF.

This chain links TRBV11-2 with TRBJ1-3, with D tentatively TRBD1 (6 bases). Germline V gene data show CDR1 as SGHAT and CDR2 as FQNNGV. Trimming left V 7 bases short and J 4 bases short, with 17 bases between. The CDR3 covers 15 residues. The chain's CDR3 is CASTRIRGAGNTIYF. The DNA for the CDR3 is TGTGCCAGCACTCGTATCCGGGGGGCGGGAAACACCATATATTTT.

CDR3 DNA sequence: TGCGCCAGCAGCAGCGCCGGGACTAGGAAAGAGACCCAGTACTTC. This encodes CASSSAGTRKETQYF. The chain recombines TRBV4-1 with TRBJ2-5, with 8 bases aligning to TRBD2. Germline assignment: CDR1 MGHRA and CDR2 YSYEKL. The CDR3 sequence is 15 residues long. V lost 5 bases and J lost 3; bases outside the gene matches: 8.

Regarding this clone: Other DNA sequences from this sample encode an identical CDR3 as well. The chain employs TRBV7-3 and TRBJ2-5, with 9 bases identical to TRBD2. Germline values: CDR1 SGHTA, CDR2 FQGTGA. V lost 5 bases, J lost 5 bases, and 6 bases stayed unmatched. This CDR3 comprises 14 residues. The CDR3 DNA reads TGTGCCAGCAGCCTTAGCGGGGGTAGGGAGACCCAGTACTTC. Its protein is CASSLSGGRETQYF.

This sequence joins TRBV19 and TRBJ1-1; no clear D. This CDR3 comprises 16 residues. Trimming removed 1 base from V and 1 base from J, with 13 bases in between. The germline CDR1 and CDR2 sequences are LNHDA and SQIVND (reference sequence). The CDR3 sequence is CASSIVLRAGNTEAFF. DNA of the CDR3: TGTGCCAGTAGTATAGTTTTGAGGGCAGGGAACACTGAAGCTTTCTTT.

V is TRBV18 and J is TRBJ1-2; 9 nucleotides line up with TRBD1. The CDR3 has 15 amino acids. V dropped 3 bases and J dropped 8; count of bases not matched to a gene: 10. CDR1 and CDR2 (germline): KGHSH, LQKENI. In DNA form, the CDR3 reads TGTGCCAGCTCACCTACGACAGGGGGAACTTGGGGCTACACCTTC. It yields the protein CASSPTTGGTWGYTF.

The chain recombines TRBV18 with TRBJ1-2, with D perhaps matching TRBD1 (5 bases). V was shortened by 2 bases and J by 5 bases, with 12 bases between the two germline ends. The germline CDR1 and CDR2 sequences are KGHSH and LQKENI. This CDR3 has 14 amino acids. For the CDR3, the DNA is TGTGCCAGCTCACCAGAAGGGGTCAGATATGGCTACACCTTC. Amino acids: CASSPEGVRYGYTF.

This rearrangement joins TRBV5-4 to TRBJ2-6, with D perhaps matching TRBD1 (6 bases). The V gene's germline CDR1 is SGHNT and CDR2 YYREEE (reference sequence). The CDR3 runs to 15 residues. V was trimmed by 4 bases and J by 2 bases, leaving 10 bases between them. The CDR3 region is CASSPQGTGANVLTF. In DNA form, the CDR3 reads TGTGCCAGCAGCCCCCAGGGGACTGGGGCCAACGTCCTGACTTTC.

The chain joins TRBV9 to TRBJ2-3, with 7 bases fitting TRBD1. The CDR3 has 14 amino acids. CDR1 SGDLS and CDR2 YYNGEE come from the germline V gene. The J segment lost 2 bases and the V segment lost 6 bases, leaving 6 bases of the junction unmatched. The CDR3 DNA reads as TGTGCCAGCACGACAGGGTTCTTCACAGATACGCAGTATTTT. Protein product: CASTTGFFTDTQYF.

This clone was seen only once. The J gene is TRBJ1-3, the V gene TRBV4-2, with D possibly being TRBD1 (5 bases). Germline V lookup: CDR1 LGHNA, CDR2 YNFKEQ. V gave up 0 bases and J gave up 0 bases, with 12 bases separating them. The CDR3 extends over 17 amino acids. The CDR3 sequence is CASSQEWGPISGNTIYF. The CDR3 DNA reads TGTGCCAGCAGCCAAGAATGGGGCCCCATCTCTGGAAACACCATATATTTT.

The chain joins TRBV7-6 to TRBJ2-2; D is possibly TRBD1 (5 bases). The CDR3 extends over 16 amino acids. V lost 1 base, J lost 7 bases, and 16 bases lay in between. CDR1 is SGHVS, CDR2 FNYEAQ, per germline. The CDR3 DNA sequence: TGTGCCAGCAGCTTAGGTCAGGGCTTCGTGAGCGGGGAGCTGTTTTTT. As protein: CASSLGQGFVSGELFF.

The J gene is TRBJ2-7, the V gene TRBV7-8, with D maybe TRBD1 (5 bases). The CDR3 consists of 13 residues. Germline V gives CDR1 SGHVS, CDR2 FQNEAQ. V was shortened by 5 bases and J by 3 bases, with 11 bases between the two germline ends. The chain's CDR3 is CASSLRQSYEQYF. Here the CDR3 DNA reads TGTGCCAGCAGCCTGCGACAGAGCTACGAGCAGTACTTC.

CDR3: CASSILGQGAGELFF. CDR3 sequence (DNA): TGTGCCAGCAGCATTTTGGGACAGGGGGCCGGGGAGCTGTTTTTT. The chain uses TRBV7-2 and TRBJ2-2; 11 bases fit TRBD1. This CDR3 comprises 15 residues. The V gene end was trimmed by 5 bases and the J gene end by 6 bases; junction bases not matched to a gene: 5. Looked up from germline, CDR1 is SGHTA and CDR2 is FQGNSA.

The sample holds a few counts of this clone. This rearrangement joins TRBV30 to TRBJ1-6; 8 bases line up with TRBD1. The germline V gene encodes CDR1 GTSNPN and CDR2 SVGIG (reference sequence). The CDR3 totals 14 residues. Trimming took 2 bases from V and 7 from J; bases not matched to a gene: 4. This CDR3 reads CAWSLGQANSPLHF. In DNA form, the CDR3 reads TGTGCCTGGAGTCTGGGACAGGCGAATTCACCCCTCCACTTT.

This chain connects TRBV19 to TRBJ2-3, with D possibly TRBD2 on 5 matching bases. Germline CDR1 is LNHDA and CDR2 is SQIVND (reference sequence). V shed 5 bases and J shed 2 bases, with 11 bases lying between them. The CDR3 is made up of 14 amino acids. For the CDR3, the DNA is TGTGCCAGTAGTCCTCGGGGAGTCACAGATACGCAGTATTTT. This translates into CASSPRGVTDTQYF.